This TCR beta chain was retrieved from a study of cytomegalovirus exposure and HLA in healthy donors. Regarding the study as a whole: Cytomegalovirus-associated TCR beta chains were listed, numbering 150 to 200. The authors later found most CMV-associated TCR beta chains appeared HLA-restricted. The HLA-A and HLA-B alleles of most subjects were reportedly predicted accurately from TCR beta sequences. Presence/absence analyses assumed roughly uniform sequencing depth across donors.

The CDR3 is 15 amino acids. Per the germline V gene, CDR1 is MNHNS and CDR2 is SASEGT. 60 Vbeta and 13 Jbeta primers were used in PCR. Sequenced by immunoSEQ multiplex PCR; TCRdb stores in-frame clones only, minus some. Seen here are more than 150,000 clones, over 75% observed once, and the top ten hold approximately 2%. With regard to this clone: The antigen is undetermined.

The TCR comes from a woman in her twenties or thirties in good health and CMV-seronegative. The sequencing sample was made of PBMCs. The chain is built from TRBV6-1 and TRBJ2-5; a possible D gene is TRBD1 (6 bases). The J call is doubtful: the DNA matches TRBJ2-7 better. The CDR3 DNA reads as TGTGCCAGCAGTTTTTACTCCGGGACAAACTACGAGCAGTACTTC. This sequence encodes CASSFYSGTNYEQYF.